The clone carrying this T cell receptor beta chain was seen a few times. Its antigen remains unidentified. The CDR3 sequence is 14 residues long. Germline values: CDR1 MNHNS, CDR2 SASEGT. The J segment lost 6 bases and the V segment lost 6 bases, leaving 8 bases of the junction unmatched. The entry originates in a study of identical twins. General study findings and limits: Where out-of-frame alpha sequences were twin-shared, they showed excess low generation probability. Excess twin sharing in beta out-of-frame sequences was weaker. In monozygotic twins, models underestimated the sharing of out-of-frame TCR alpha. Zero-insertion analyses could be partly confounded by invariant MAIT and iNKT cells.

TCRdb recomputed calls from the 5' RACE reads with MiXCR, one row per CDR3 protein. The table has 400,000 to 500,000 distinct CDR3 sequences, roughly an eighth seen once. These same data were also listed under a study on yellow fever vaccine responses in identical twins.

V gene TRBV6-1 combines with J gene TRBJ2-7, with 10 bases aligning to TRBD1. The sample consisted of CD4+ T cells sorted from blood. This clonotype was obtained from a woman between 18 and 29 years old in good health. The chain's CDR3 is CASSSGTGVVEQYF. DNA for the CDR3: TGTGCCAGCAGCTCCGGGACAGGGGTGGTCGAGCAGTACTTC.